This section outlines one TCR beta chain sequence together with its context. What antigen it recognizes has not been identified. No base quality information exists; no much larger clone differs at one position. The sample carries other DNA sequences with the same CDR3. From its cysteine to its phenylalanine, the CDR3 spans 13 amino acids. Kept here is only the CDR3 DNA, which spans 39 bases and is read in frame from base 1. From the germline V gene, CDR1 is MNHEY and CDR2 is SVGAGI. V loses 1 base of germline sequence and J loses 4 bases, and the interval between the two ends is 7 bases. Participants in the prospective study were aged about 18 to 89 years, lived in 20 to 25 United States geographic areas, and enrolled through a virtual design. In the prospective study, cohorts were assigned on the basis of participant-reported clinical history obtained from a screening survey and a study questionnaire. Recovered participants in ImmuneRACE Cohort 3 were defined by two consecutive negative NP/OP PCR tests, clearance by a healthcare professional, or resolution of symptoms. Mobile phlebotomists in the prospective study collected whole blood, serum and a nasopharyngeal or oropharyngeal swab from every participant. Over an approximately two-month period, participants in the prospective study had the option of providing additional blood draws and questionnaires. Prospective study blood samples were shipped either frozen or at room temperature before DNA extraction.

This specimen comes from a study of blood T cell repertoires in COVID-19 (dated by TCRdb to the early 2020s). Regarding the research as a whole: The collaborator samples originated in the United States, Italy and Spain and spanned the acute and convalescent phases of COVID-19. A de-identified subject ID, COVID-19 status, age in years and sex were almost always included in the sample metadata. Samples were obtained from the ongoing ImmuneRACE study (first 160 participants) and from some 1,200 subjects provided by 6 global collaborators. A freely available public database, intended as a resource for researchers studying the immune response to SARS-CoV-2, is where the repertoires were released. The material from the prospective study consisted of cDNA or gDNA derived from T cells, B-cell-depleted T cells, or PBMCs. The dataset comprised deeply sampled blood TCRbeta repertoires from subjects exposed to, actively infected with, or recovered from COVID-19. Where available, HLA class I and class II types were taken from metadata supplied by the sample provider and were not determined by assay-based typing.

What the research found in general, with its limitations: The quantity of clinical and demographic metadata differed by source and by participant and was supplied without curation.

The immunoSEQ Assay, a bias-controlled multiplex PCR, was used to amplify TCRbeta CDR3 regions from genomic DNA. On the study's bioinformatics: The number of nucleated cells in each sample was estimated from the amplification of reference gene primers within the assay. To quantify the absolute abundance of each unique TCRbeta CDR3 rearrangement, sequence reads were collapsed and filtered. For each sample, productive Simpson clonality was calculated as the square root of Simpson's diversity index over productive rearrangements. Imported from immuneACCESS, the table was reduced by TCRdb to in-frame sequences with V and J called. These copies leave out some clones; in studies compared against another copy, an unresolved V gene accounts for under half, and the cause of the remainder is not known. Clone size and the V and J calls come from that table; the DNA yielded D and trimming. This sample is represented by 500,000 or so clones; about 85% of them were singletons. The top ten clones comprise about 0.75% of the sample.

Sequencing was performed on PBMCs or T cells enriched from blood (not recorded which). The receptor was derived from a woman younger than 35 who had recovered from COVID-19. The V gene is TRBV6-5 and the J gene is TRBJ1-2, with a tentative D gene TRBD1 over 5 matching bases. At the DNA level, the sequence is TGTGCCAGCAGTTACTTGGGGGGCTATGGCTACACCTTC. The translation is CASSYLGGYGYTF.